The clone carrying this TCR beta chain was found many times. Germline CDR1 is MRHNA and CDR2 is SNTAGT. The CDR3 consists of 16 residues. Trimming pared 0 bases from V and 2 bases from J, leaving 11 bases between. First-strand cDNA relied on TRAV- and TRBV-specific primers spanning alpha and beta chains. With a constant-region primer and a V-primer adapter, TCRs were subjected to 20 PCR cycles of amplification. TCRdb ran MiXCR on the reads and lists one entry per CDR3 protein. The sample consists of 60,000 to 75,000 distinct CDR3 sequences, more than 25% of them appearing once. These data are taken from a study of low-dose radiotherapy and immunotherapy resistance in tumors. Study overall: For Cohort 1, fractions of 0.5 Gy were given every 2 weeks, reaching 6.5 Gy overall. With 1 Gy per fraction every two weeks, Cohort 2 accumulated 13 Gy across 26 weeks.

Time point: before trial treatment. Nivolumab, ipilimumab, aspirin, low-dose cyclophosphamide and low-dose radiotherapy were given to donors. This chain links TRBV6-4 with TRBJ2-1, with D perhaps being TRBD1 or TRBD2 (6 bases each). This sample comprised PBMCs, obtained before treatment. The sequence came from a male donor with rectosigmoid adenocarcinoma. CDR3 nucleotide sequence: TGTGCCAGCAGTGACTCGACGGGGGCACCCTACAATGAGCAGTTCTTC. Translation gives CASSDSTGAPYNEQFF.